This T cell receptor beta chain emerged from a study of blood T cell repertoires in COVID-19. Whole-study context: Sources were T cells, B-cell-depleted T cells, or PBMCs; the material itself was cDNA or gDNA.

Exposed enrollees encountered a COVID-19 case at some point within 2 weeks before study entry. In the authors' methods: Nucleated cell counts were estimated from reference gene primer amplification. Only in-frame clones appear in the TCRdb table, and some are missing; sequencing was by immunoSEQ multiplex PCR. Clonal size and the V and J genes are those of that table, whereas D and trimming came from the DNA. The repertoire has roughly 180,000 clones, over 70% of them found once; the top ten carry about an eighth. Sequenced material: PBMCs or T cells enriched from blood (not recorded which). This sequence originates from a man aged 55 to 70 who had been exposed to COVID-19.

CDR3 DNA sequence: TGTGCCACCAGGACAGGGGAATCACCCCTCCACTTT. Translated: CATRTGESPLHF. The genes are TRBV6-6 and TRBJ1-6; 9 bases align to TRBD1. CDR1 is MNHNY, CDR2 SVGAGI, per germline (reference sequence). V was clipped by 10 bases and J by 10 bases; unmatched bases: 5. The CDR3 runs 12 residues.